The sequence of this T cell receptor beta chain was determined in a study of patients and donors after allogeneic stem cell transplantation. This clonotype was counted between two and nine times. Germline assignment: CDR1 LNHNV and CDR2 YYDKDF (reference sequence). Trimming took 1 base from V and 8 from J; bases not matched to a gene: 4. The CDR3 sequence is 15 residues long. Using its own MiXCR run on the RT-PCR reads, TCRdb lists one record per CDR3 protein. The sample has 9,000 to 15,000 distinct CDR3 sequences, approximately 26% seen once. The rearrangement joins TRBV15 to TRBJ1-4; 10 nucleotides align to TRBD1. Material for sequencing was blood, either unsorted or a sorted T cell fraction (not recorded which). The source is a human donor who was either an allogeneic HSCT recipient or a stem cell or donor lymphocyte infusion donor (not recorded which). It is not recorded whose cells these are; they may come from a transplant donor. As DNA, the CDR3 is TGTGCCACCAGCAGAGGTGGGACAGGGGAGGAAAAACTGTTTTTT. Amino acids: CATSRGGTGEEKLFF.